This T cell receptor (beta chain) was captured in a study of shared clonotypes between healthy human individuals. The trim removed 4 bases at V and 5 bases at J, leaving 5 bases unmatched. The CDR3 extends over 14 amino acids. In germline, CDR1 is SGHAT, CDR2 FQNNGV. As defined, naive CD8 cells were CD45RO-negative and positively selected for CCR7, with terminally differentiated effector memory CD45RA+ cells excluded. The table came from immunoSEQ multiplex PCR; TCRdb's copy has only in-frame clones and leaves some out. This table has about 2,200,000 clones, roughly 91% appearing once. The specimen was naive CD8+ T cells from PBMCs. This receptor was identified in a man younger than 35 in good health. Some clones in this sample may be carry-over from other donors' samples. The chain recombines TRBV11-2 with TRBJ2-5; 9 bases are a match to TRBD2. The CDR3 region is CASSSGLAPETQYF. The CDR3 nucleotides read TGTGCCAGCAGCTCAGGACTAGCGCCGGAGACCCAGTACTTC.